This T cell receptor (beta chain) was identified in a study of blood T cell repertoires in COVID-19. Overall study context: PBMCs, B-cell-depleted T cells, or T cells provided the cDNA or gDNA that made up the material.

Trimming pared 0 bases from V and 2 bases from J, leaving 10 bases between. CDR1 is GTSNPN and CDR2 is SVGIG in the germline V gene (reference sequence). The CDR3 is 14 amino acids. Profiled with immunoSEQ multiplex PCR; TCRdb holds only in-frame clones, not every one. The sample records under 130,000 clones, 81% being singletons. J is TRBJ2-5 and V is TRBV30; the D gene is possibly TRBD1 (6 bases). The clonotype originates from a woman aged 70 to 79 with acute or convalescent COVID-19. Sequenced sample: peripheral blood. This CDR3 reads CAWSVLRGQETQYF. In nucleotides, the CDR3 is TGTGCCTGGAGTGTACTAAGGGGGCAAGAGACCCAGTACTTC.